The 21 T cell receptor beta chains below all came from one sample that was sequenced in a study of CD8 T cells in ankylosing spondylitis. Antigen specificity for these receptors is unknown. Points from the study as a whole: There was a TCR beta motif, made of several highly homologous variants, that appeared characteristic of ankylosing spondylitis blood.

TCRdb processed the 5' RACE reads anew with MiXCR; each CDR3 protein has one entry. Of a few hundred thousand distinct CDR3 sequences listed, roughly 8% were seen once; the top ten hold approximately 15%. Sequenced sample: blood, either unsorted or a sorted T cell fraction (not recorded which). These receptors all stem from a male donor with ankylosing spondylitis.

This clonotype turned up a few times. The chain uses TRBV29-1 and TRBJ2-5; tentatively, D is TRBD1 (6 bases). CDR1 is SQVTM, CDR2 ANQGSEA, per germline. V was shortened by 3 bases and J by 3 bases, with 8 bases between the two germline ends. The CDR3 loop spans 12 amino acids. CDR3 sequence reads: CSVDWTEETQYF. CDR3 nucleotide sequence: TGCAGCGTTGACTGGACAGAAGAGACCCAGTACTTC. Complete variable domain (other parts from reference TRBV29-1 and TRBJ2-5): SAVISQKPSRDICQRGTSLTIQCQVDSQVTMMFWYRQQPGQSLTLIATANQGSEATYESGFVIDKFPISRPNLTFSTLTVSNMSPEDSSIYLCSVDWTEETQYFGPGTRLLVL.

The chain links TRBV5-1 to TRBJ2-7, with TRBD1 matching over 9 bases. The germline V gene encodes CDR1 SGHRS and CDR2 YFSETQ. The CDR3 runs to 15 residues. J lost 0 bases, V lost 4 bases, and 5 bases had no gene match. The CDR3 protein is CASSRGQGSSYEQYF. The CDR3 nucleotides are TGCGCCAGCAGCAGGGGACAGGGCAGCTCCTACGAGCAGTACTTC.

This clonotype has at least ten counts. The chain uses TRBV12-3 or TRBV12-4 and TRBJ2-1; TRBD2 matches 8 bases. The CDR3 spans 15 residues. Trimming removed 7 bases from V and 1 base from J; junction bases left unmatched: 6. Here the CDR3 DNA reads TGTGCCAGCACCATTACTAGCGGTTCCTACAATGAGCAGTTCTTC. Its protein product is CASTITSGSYNEQFF.

In this sample, this clonotype turned up many times. J is TRBJ2-1 and V is TRBV11-2; D is possibly TRBD2 (6 bases). Germline CDR1 SGHAT, CDR2 FQNNGV. Between the trimmed V and J ends, which lost 5 bases and 4 bases, there was a span of 21 bases. The CDR3 length is 17 residues. The CDR3 protein is CASSQTPTGVGYNEQFF. Written as DNA, the CDR3 is TGTGCCAGCAGCCAAACCCCAACGGGAGTTGGTTACAATGAGCAGTTCTTC. The full variable domain, with the rest looked up from reference TRBV11-2 and TRBJ2-1, is EAGVAQSPRYKIIEKRQSVAFWCNPISGHATLYWYQQILGQGPKLLIQFQNNGVVDDSQLPKDRFSAERLKGVDSTLKIQPAKLEDSAVYLCASSQTPTGVGYNEQFFGPGTRLTVL.

This clonotype occurred a few times. The chain uses TRBV12-3 or TRBV12-4 and TRBJ2-6; the match to TRBD1 covers 9 bases. The CDR3 loop spans 19 amino acids. J lost 3 bases, V lost 3 bases, and 12 bases had no gene match. DNA for the CDR3: TGTGCCAGCAGTTTCATCTTTGGGACAGGGCGGAGTGGGGCCAACGTCCTGACTTTC. Protein sequence: CASSFIFGTGRSGANVLTF.

The genes are TRBV11-2 and TRBJ2-1, with unresolved D. Germline V gene sequence: CDR1 SGHAT, CDR2 FQNNGV. The ends were cut back, 5 bases at V and 4 bases at J, with 15 bases in the middle. CDR3 length: 15 amino acids. The CDR3 DNA reads TGTGCCAGCAGCCTAATGTCCTACAGTTACAATGAGCAGTTCTTC. Amino acid sequence: CASSLMSYSYNEQFF.

V usage is TRBV5-1 and J usage is TRBJ2-2; 11 bases match TRBD1. Trimming removed 6 bases from V and 3 bases from J; junction bases left unmatched: 4. The CDR3 loop spans 15 amino acids. Germline V gives CDR1 SGHRS, CDR2 YFSETQ. In DNA, the CDR3 is TGCGCCAGCAAGTGGACAGGGGGCGACACCGGGGAGCTGTTTTTT. Amino acids: CASKWTGGDTGELFF.

This clonotype came up many times. Here the CDR3 DNA reads TGTGCCAGCAGCTTAGTGGCGGGGACGGACTACGAGCAGTACTTC. Translation gives CASSLVAGTDYEQYF. The V and J genes are TRBV7-2 and TRBJ2-7; perhaps TRBD2 as D (6 bases). Trimming removed 1 base from V and 3 bases from J, with 13 bases in between. Looked up from germline, CDR1 is SGHTA and CDR2 is FQGNSA. CDR3 length: 15 amino acids.

The rearrangement joins TRBV20-1 to TRBJ2-7; no clear D gene. Germline V gives CDR1 DFQATT, CDR2 SNEGSKA (reference sequence). This CDR3 spans 13 amino acids. Trimming removed 1 base from V and 3 bases from J, with 10 bases in between. CDR3 nucleotide sequence: TGCAGTGCTAGAGGTAGGGCCCGCTACGAGCAGTACTTC. It is translated as CSARGRARYEQYF.

This clonotype appeared a few times. The chain employs TRBV6-1 and TRBJ2-3; D is uncertain. The ends were cut back, 3 bases at V and 3 bases at J, with 10 bases in the middle. Germline CDR1 MNHNS, CDR2 SASEGT. This CDR3 spans 14 amino acids. The CDR3 region is CASSDTWGTDTQYF. CDR3 DNA: TGTGCCAGCAGTGATACGTGGGGTACAGATACGCAGTATTTT.

This clonotype was picked up a small number of times. The chain recombines TRBV20-1 with TRBJ2-3; 11 nucleotides line up with TRBD2. V shed 3 bases and J 3 bases; nucleotides not matched to a gene: 5. Germline CDR1 DFQATT, CDR2 SNEGSKA (reference sequence). CDR3 length: 15 amino acids. CDR3 loop: CSARAGLAVTDTQYF. CDR3 nucleotide sequence: TGCAGTGCTAGGGCGGGACTAGCGGTTACAGATACGCAGTATTTT.

This clonotype was recorded at least ten times. J is TRBJ2-1 and V is TRBV9, with D possibly matching TRBD1 (6 bases). There are 15 residues in the CDR3. CDR1 SGDLS and CDR2 YYNGEE come from the germline V gene. The V end lost 3 bases, the J end lost 0 bases, and 10 bases lay between the germline ends. DNA for the CDR3: TGTGCCAGCAGCGCAGGGGCTAGCTCCTACAATGAGCAGTTCTTC. Translating it yields CASSAGASSYNEQFF.

This clonotype was seen more than once but under ten times. V and J are TRBV20-1 and TRBJ2-2, with 7 bases aligning to TRBD2. The CDR3 is 14 residues long. Germline V CDR1 and CDR2: DFQATT, SNEGSKA (reference sequence). The junction had 4 bases not matched to a gene; V was cut back by 6 bases and J by 0 bases. CDR3 region: CSALGRANTGELFF. In DNA, the CDR3 is TGCAGTGCCCTGGGGAGGGCGAACACCGGGGAGCTGTTTTTT.

This clonotype was recorded a few times. This chain connects TRBV9 to TRBJ2-2; 12 bases are shared with TRBD2. The V gene's germline CDR1 is SGDLS and CDR2 YYNGEE. J gave up 1 base and V 4 bases, and 5 bases lay outside the gene matches. This CDR3 is built from 17 residues. In nucleotides, the CDR3 is TGTGCCAGCAGCACCCGGACTAGCGGGAAGAACACCGGGGAGCTGTTTTTT. Encoded protein: CASSTRTSGKNTGELFF.

This chain uses TRBV3-1 with TRBJ2-4, with no clear D. Trimming took off 4 bases at V and 1 base at J, with 11 bases between the two ends. Germline V gives CDR1 LGHDT, CDR2 YNNKEL (reference sequence). This CDR3 contains 15 residues. Here the CDR3 DNA reads TGTGCCAGCAGCCTCCGAGTACGGGCCAAAAACATTCAGTACTTC. Its protein is CASSLRVRAKNIQYF.

This clonotype showed up many times. This chain joins TRBV20-1 and TRBJ1-1, with TRBD1 matching 7 bases. This CDR3 spans 12 amino acids. The ends lost 4 bases at V and 5 bases at J; junction bases unmatched: 4. CDR1 and CDR2 from the germline V gene are DFQATT and SNEGSKA (reference sequence). The CDR3 sequence: CSAITGVTEAFF. CDR3 bases: TGCAGTGCTATTACAGGGGTTACTGAAGCTTTCTTT.

In this sample, this clonotype turned up a few times. The V call is TRBV7-2, the J call TRBJ2-1; TRBD1 or TRBD2 may be the D gene (6 bases each). V was shortened by 3 bases and J by 3 bases, with 12 bases between the two germline ends. This CDR3 has 15 residues. Germline CDR1 is SGHTA and CDR2 is FQGNSA. For the CDR3, the DNA is TGTGCCAGCAGCTTCCGGAGGGGGAACTACAATGAGCAGTTCTTC. It encodes CASSFRRGNYNEQFF.

This clonotype has a count of ten or more. The chain couples TRBV18 to TRBJ1-5; 9 bases fit TRBD1. V lost 3 bases to trimming and J lost 1 base; unmatched junction nucleotides: 7. This CDR3 has 17 amino acids. Germline V gene sequence: CDR1 KGHSH, CDR2 LQKENI. This CDR3 is CASSPTGTGISNQPQHF. The CDR3 DNA reads TGTGCCAGCTCACCTACTGGGACAGGGATAAGCAATCAGCCCCAGCATTTT.

Only a few counts were recorded for this clonotype. The rearrangement links TRBV5-5 to TRBJ2-2, with TRBD1 as a possible D gene (5 bases). V shed 4 bases and J shed 5 bases, with 18 bases lying between them. This CDR3 region has 16 residues. The germline gives CDR1 SGHKS, CDR2 YYEKEE (reference sequence). CDR3 residues: CASSRLRQGATGELFF. Written as DNA, the CDR3 is TGTGCCAGCAGCCGGTTGAGGCAGGGCGCGACCGGGGAGCTGTTTTTT.

V is TRBV29-1 and J is TRBJ2-1; the D gene is possibly TRBD2 (5 bases). CDR3 size: 16 residues. Trimming pared 4 bases from V and 12 bases from J, leaving 28 bases between. Germline V gene lookup returns CDR1 SQVTM and CDR2 ANQGSEA. The chain's CDR3 is CSVGTTREPTAIVQFF. CDR3 DNA: TGCAGCGTTGGAACAACCCGGGAACCGACGGCGATAGTGCAGTTCTTC.

The chain couples TRBV12-3 or TRBV12-4 to TRBJ2-7, with 9 positions matching TRBD1. The junction had 5 bases not matched to a gene; V was cut back by 5 bases and J by 3 bases. CDR3 length equals 14 residues. This CDR3 reads CASSLQGADYEQYF. As DNA, the CDR3 is TGTGCCAGCAGTCTACAGGGGGCCGACTACGAGCAGTACTTC.